The next 8 T cell receptor beta chains were all read from a single sample in a study of T cells in Graves' hyperthyroidism and ophthalmopathy. Researchers amplified the TCR beta CDR3 regions from RNA transcripts. The HTBI set primed first-round TCR CDR3 RT-PCR. TCRdb redid the calling of the multiplex PCR reads with MiXCR, one entry per CDR3 protein. This table has 500,000 to 650,000 distinct CDR3 sequences, 17% appearing once. Sequenced: blood. All receptors come from a woman between 18 and 30 years old with Graves' ophthalmopathy.

A few counts support this clonotype. The chain carries TRBV19 and TRBJ2-5, with no clear D. The CDR3 spans 14 residues. The germline V gene has CDR1 LNHDA and CDR2 SQIVND (reference sequence). Trimming took 2 bases from V and 0 from J, leaving 7 bases between them. The CDR3 coding sequence is TGTGCCAGTAGTATACGGACGGACCAAGAGACCCAGTACTTC. Translation: CASSIRTDQETQYF.

This clonotype was detected only a few times. This chain joins TRBV10-3 and TRBJ1-1, with D possibly being TRBD1 (6 bases). The CDR3 has 14 residues. Trimming took 6 bases from V and 0 from J, leaving 11 bases between them. The germline V gene has CDR1 ENHRY and CDR2 SYGVKD. The CDR3 loop is CAISSGTMNTEAFF. CDR3 bases: TGTGCCATCAGCTCCGGGACAATGAACACTGAAGCTTTCTTT.

Comments on this clonotype: This sequence may be a read error, since a much larger clone differs from it by one base. This chain links TRBV6-2 or TRBV6-3 with TRBJ2-7; 10 bases align to TRBD2. CDR3 length: 13 amino acids. CDR1 is MNHEY, CDR2 SVGEGT, per germline. J gave up 4 bases and V 10 bases, and 7 bases lay outside the gene matches. The chain's CDR3 is CANAQREGYEQYF. DNA for the CDR3: TGTGCCAACGCTCAGCGGGAGGGGTACGAGCAGTACTTC.

With regard to this clonotype: A much larger clone lies a single base off, so this may be a read error. The chain links TRBV28 to TRBJ2-3; D uncertain. CDR3 length: 15 residues. Per the germline V gene, CDR1 is MDHEN and CDR2 is SYDVKM. The CDR3 reads CASGLMGISTDTQYF. The DNA of the CDR3 is TGTGCCAGCGGTTTAATGGGCATTAGCACAGATACGCAGTATTTT.

This clonotype was detected many times. This chain links TRBV20-1 with TRBJ2-1; D possibly corresponds to TRBD2 (6 bases). The V gene lost 0 bases and the J gene lost 1 base, with 13 bases spanning the gap. Per germline, CDR1 DFQATT and CDR2 SNEGSKA (reference sequence). The CDR3 length is 16 residues. The CDR3 nucleotides read TGCAGTGCTAGAGATCCTGGCGGGGATTCCTACAATGAGCAGTTCTTC. Residues: CSARDPGGDSYNEQFF.

At least ten counts were recorded for this clonotype. The chain has TRBV20-1 and TRBJ1-1, with D unresolved. The CDR3 extends over 13 amino acids. Germline values: CDR1 DFQATT, CDR2 SNEGSKA (reference sequence). V was clipped by 1 base and J by 4 bases, with 10 bases between them. The CDR3 DNA is TGCAGTGCTAGAGTGTCAGACGGCACTGAAGCTTTCTTT. Protein sequence: CSARVSDGTEAFF.

The sample holds a few counts of this clonotype. V usage is TRBV11-2 and J usage is TRBJ2-1, with 13 bases matching TRBD2. J gave up 6 bases and V 9 bases, and 11 bases lay outside the gene matches. The CDR3 spans 16 residues. Germline CDR1 SGHAT, CDR2 FQNNGV. This chain's CDR3 is CASSIRTSGRVNEQFF. CDR3 DNA sequence: TGTGCCAGTAGTATCCGGACTAGCGGGAGAGTCAATGAGCAGTTCTTC.

This clonotype was counted a few times. The CDR3 DNA reads as TGTGCCAGCAGCGTAGCGGCGGCGGGATCCTACAATGAGCAGTTCTTC. Translated: CASSVAAAGSYNEQFF. The J gene is TRBJ2-1, the V gene TRBV9, with D perhaps TRBD2 (6 bases). This CDR3 spans 16 amino acids. The V end lost 0 bases, the J end lost 1 base, and 11 bases lay between the germline ends. Looked up from germline, CDR1 is SGDLS and CDR2 is YYNGEE.